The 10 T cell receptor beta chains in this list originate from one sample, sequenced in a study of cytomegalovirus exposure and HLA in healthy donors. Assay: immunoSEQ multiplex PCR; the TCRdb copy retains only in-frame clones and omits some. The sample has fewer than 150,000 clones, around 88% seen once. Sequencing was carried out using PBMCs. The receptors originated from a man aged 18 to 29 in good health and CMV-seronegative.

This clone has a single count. CDR3 sequence reads: CASSEFGQRQSELFF. Written as DNA, the CDR3 is TGTGCCAGCAGTGAATTTGGACAGCGTCAGTCGGAACTGTTTTTT. V is TRBV6-1 and J is TRBJ1-4; D might be TRBD1 (6 bases). Trimming took off 2 bases at V and 12 bases at J, with 19 bases between the two ends. The CDR3 is 15 residues long. Germline assignment: CDR1 MNHNS and CDR2 SASEGT.

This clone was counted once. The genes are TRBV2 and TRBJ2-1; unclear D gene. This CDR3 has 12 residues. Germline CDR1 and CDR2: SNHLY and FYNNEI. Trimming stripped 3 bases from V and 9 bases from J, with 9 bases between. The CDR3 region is CASSDSRVEQFF. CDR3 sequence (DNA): TGTGCCAGCAGTGACTCGCGCGTTGAGCAGTTCTTC.

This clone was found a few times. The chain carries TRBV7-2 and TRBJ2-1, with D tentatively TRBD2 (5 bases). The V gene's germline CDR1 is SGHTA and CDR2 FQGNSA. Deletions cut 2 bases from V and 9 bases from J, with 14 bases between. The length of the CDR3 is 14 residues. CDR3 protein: CASSLLTSSAEQFF. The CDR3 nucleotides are TGTGCCAGCAGCTTATTAACTAGTTCGGCTGAGCAGTTCTTC.

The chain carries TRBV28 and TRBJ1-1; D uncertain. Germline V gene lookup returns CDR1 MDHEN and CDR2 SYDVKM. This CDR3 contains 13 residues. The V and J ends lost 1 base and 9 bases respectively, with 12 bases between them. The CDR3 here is CASSLSGRQKAFF. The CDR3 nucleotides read TGTGCCAGCAGTTTATCGGGTAGGCAGAAAGCTTTCTTT. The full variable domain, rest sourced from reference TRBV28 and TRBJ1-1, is DVKVTQSSRYLVKRTGEKVFLECVQDMDHENMFWYRQDPGLGLRLIYFSYDVKMKEKGDIPEGYSVSREKKERFSLILESASTNQTSMYLCASSLSGRQKAFFGQGTRLTVV.

The CDR3 sequence is CASSQEGTPNYGYTF. The CDR3 nucleotides read TGCGCCAGCAGCCAAGAGGGGACACCCAACTATGGCTACACCTTC. The chain uses TRBV4-1 and TRBJ1-2; TRBD1 might be the D (6 bases). V was pared by 0 bases and J by 2 bases, with 10 bases between. Germline loops: CDR1 MGHRA, CDR2 YSYEKL. This CDR3 spans 15 amino acids.

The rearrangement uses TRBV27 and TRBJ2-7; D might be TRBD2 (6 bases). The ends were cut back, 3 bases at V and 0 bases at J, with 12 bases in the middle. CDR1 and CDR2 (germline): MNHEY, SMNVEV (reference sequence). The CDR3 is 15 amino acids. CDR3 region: CASSFGLPNSYEQYF. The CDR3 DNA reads TGTGCCAGCAGTTTTGGACTACCTAACTCCTACGAGCAGTACTTC.

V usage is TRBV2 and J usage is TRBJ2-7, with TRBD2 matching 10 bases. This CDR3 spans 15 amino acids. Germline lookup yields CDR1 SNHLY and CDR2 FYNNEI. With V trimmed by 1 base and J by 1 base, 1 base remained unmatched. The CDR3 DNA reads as TGTGCCAGCAGTGAAGTACTAGCGGGATCCTACGAGCAGTACTTC. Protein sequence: CASSEVLAGSYEQYF.

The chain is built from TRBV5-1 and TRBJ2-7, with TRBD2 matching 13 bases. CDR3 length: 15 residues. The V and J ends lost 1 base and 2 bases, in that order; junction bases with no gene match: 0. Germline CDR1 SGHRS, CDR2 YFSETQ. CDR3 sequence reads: CASSLTSGRAYEQYF. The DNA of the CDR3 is TGCGCCAGCAGCTTGACTAGCGGGAGGGCCTACGAGCAGTACTTC.

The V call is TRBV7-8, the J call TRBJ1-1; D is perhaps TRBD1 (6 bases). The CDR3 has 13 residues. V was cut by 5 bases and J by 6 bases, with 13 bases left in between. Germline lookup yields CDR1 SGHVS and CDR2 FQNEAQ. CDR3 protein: CASSQIGQSEAFF. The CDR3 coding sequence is TGTGCCAGCAGCCAAATAGGACAGTCTGAAGCTTTCTTT.

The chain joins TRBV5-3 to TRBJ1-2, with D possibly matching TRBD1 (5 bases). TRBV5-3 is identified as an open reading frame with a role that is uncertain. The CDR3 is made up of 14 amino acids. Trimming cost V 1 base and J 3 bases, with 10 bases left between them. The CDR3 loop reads CARSLSGNYYGYTF. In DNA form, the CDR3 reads TGTGCCAGAAGCTTGTCAGGGAATTACTATGGCTACACCTTC.